This T cell receptor (beta chain) comes out of a study of shared clonotypes between healthy human individuals. Study conclusions and caveats: Larger richness was generally estimated for naive than memory subsets.

For every subset, genomic DNA was evenly distributed across several immunoSEQ plates. The table came from immunoSEQ multiplex PCR; TCRdb's copy has only in-frame clones and leaves some out. The sample lists about 1.1 million clones, about 84% occurring once. On this clone: Its matching antigen is unknown.

The sample was memory CD4+ T cells from PBMCs. The subset here: CD45RA-negative fraction. The clonotype was recovered from a man aged 18 to 29 in good health. Some clones in this sample may be carry-over from other donors' samples.

The CDR3 region has the DNA TGTGCCAGCAGCTTAAGCGCAGGGGCAAACACAGATACGCAGTATTTT. This encodes CASSLSAGANTDTQYF. The chain has TRBV7-3 and TRBJ2-3; the D gene is possibly TRBD1 (6 bases). V lost 1 base and J 2 bases, leaving 13 bases between the germline ends. The CDR3 consists of 16 residues. CDR1 and CDR2 from the germline V gene are SGHTA and FQGTGA.